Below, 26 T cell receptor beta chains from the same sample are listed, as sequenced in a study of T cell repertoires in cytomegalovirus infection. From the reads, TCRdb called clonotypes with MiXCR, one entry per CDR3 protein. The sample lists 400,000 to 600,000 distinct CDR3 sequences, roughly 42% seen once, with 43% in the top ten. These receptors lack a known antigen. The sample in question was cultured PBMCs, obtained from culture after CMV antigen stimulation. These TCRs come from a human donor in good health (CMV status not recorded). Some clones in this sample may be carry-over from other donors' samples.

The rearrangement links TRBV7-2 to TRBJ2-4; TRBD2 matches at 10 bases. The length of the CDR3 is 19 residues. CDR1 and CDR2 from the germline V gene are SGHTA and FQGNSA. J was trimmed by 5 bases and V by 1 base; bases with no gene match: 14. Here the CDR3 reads CASSLGAALAGSWENIQYF. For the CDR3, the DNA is TGTGCCAGCAGCTTAGGGGCAGCACTAGCGGGGAGTTGGGAAAACATTCAGTACTTC.

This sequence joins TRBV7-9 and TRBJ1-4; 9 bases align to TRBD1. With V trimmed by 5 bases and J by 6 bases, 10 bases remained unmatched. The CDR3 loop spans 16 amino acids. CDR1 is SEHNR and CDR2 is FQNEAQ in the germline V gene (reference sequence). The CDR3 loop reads CASSDLKQGAYEKLFF. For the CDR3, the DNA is TGTGCCAGCAGCGATCTGAAACAGGGGGCGTATGAAAAACTGTTTTTT.

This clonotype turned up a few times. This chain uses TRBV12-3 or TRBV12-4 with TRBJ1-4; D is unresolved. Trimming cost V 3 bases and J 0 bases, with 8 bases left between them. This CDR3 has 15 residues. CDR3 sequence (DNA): TGTGCCAGCAGTTTGGGATCGTCAACTAATGAAAAACTGTTTTTT. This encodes CASSLGSSTNEKLFF.

CDR3 coding DNA: TGTGCCAGCAGCACGACTCTTTTCGAGCAGTACTTC. Translated: CASSTTLFEQYF. V usage is TRBV12-3 or TRBV12-4 and J usage is TRBJ2-7; D gene unclear. CDR3 size: 12 residues. V lost 6 bases and J 6 bases, leaving 12 bases between the germline ends.

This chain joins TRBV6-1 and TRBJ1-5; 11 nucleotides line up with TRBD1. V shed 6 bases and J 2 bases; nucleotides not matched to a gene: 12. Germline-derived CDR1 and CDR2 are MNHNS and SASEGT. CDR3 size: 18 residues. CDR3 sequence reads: CASSPWTGGSGRNQPQHF. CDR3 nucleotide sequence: TGTGCCAGCAGCCCCTGGACAGGGGGCTCGGGTCGCAATCAGCCCCAGCATTTT.

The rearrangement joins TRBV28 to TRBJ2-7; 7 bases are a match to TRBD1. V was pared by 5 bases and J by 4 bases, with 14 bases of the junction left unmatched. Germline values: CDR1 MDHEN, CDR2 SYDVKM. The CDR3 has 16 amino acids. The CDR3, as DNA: TGTGCCAGCAGTACAGGGGAGTGGTCGACCCGGTACGAGCAGTACTTC. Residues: CASSTGEWSTRYEQYF.

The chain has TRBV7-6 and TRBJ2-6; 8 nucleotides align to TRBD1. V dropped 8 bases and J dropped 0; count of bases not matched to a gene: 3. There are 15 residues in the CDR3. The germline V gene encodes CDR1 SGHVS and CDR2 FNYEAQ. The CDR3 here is CASSTGASGANVLTF. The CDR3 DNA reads TGTGCCAGCTCGACAGGGGCCTCTGGGGCCAACGTCCTGACTTTC.

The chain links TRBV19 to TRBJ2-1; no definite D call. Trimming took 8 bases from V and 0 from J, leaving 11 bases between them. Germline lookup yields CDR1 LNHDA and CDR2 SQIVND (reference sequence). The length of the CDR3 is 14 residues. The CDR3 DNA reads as TGTGCCAGTTTCGCGGAGAGCTCCTACAATGAGCAGTTCTTC. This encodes CASFAESSYNEQFF. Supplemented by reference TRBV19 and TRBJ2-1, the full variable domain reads DGGITQSPKYLFRKEGQNVTLSCEQNLNHDAMYWYRQDPGQGLRLIYYSQIVNDFQKGDIAEGYSVSREKKESFPLTVTSAQKNPTAFYLCASFAESSYNEQFFGPGTRLTVL.

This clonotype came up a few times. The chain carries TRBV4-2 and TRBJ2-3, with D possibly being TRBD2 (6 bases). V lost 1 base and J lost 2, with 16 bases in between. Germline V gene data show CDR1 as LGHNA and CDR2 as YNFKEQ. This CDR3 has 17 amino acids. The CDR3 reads CASSQVFGGSYTDTQYF. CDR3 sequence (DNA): TGTGCCAGCAGCCAAGTTTTTGGGGGGAGCTACACAGATACGCAGTATTTT.

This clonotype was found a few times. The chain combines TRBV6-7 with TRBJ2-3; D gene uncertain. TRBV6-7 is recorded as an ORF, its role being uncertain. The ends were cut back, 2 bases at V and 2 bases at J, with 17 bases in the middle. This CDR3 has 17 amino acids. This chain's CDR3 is CASSYTAHDGYTDTQYF. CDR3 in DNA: TGTGCCAGCAGTTACACTGCCCATGACGGGTACACAGATACGCAGTATTTT.

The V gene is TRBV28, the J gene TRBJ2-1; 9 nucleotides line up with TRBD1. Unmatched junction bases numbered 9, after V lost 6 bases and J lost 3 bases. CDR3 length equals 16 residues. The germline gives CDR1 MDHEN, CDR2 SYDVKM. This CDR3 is CASRINPGQGYNEQFF. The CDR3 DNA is TGTGCCAGCAGGATAAACCCGGGACAGGGCTACAATGAGCAGTTCTTC.

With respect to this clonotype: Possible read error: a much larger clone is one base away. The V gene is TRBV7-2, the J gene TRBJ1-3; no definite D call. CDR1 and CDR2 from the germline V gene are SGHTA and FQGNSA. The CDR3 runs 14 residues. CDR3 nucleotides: TGTGCCAGCAGCTTAGGAGTCTCTGGAAGCACCATATATTTT. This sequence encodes CASSLGVSGSTIYF.

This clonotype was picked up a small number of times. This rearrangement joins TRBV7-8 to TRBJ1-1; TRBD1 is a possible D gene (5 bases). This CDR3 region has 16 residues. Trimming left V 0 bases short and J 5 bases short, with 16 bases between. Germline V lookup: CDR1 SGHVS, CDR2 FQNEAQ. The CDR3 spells CASSLAYRREGTEAFF. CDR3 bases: TGTGCCAGCAGCTTAGCTTATCGAAGGGAGGGGACTGAAGCTTTCTTT.

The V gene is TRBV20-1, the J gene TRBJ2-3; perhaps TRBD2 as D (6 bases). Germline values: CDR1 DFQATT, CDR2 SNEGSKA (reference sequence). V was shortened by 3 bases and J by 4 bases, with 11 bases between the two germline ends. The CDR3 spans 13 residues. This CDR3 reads CSARGGLADTQYF. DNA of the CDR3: TGCAGTGCTAGGGGGGGACTGGCAGATACGCAGTATTTT.

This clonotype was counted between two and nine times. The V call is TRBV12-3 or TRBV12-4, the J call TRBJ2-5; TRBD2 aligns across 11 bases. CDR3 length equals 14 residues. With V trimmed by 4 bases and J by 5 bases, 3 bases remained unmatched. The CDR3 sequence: CASSSRTSGETQYF. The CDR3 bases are TGTGCCAGCAGTTCCCGGACTAGCGGGGAGACCCAGTACTTC.

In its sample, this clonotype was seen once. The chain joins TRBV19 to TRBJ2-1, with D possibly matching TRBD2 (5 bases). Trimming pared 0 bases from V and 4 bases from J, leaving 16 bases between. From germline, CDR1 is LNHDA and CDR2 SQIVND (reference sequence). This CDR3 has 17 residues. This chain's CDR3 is CASSIDSGSLGYNEQFF. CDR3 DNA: TGTGCCAGTAGTATAGACTCGGGATCCCTGGGGTACAATGAGCAGTTCTTC.

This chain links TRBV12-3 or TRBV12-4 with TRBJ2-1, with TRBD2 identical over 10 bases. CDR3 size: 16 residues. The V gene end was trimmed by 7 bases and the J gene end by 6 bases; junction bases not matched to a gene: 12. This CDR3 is CASNRVAGGTANEQFF. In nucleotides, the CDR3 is TGTGCCAGCAACCGTGTAGCGGGGGGAACCGCCAATGAGCAGTTCTTC.

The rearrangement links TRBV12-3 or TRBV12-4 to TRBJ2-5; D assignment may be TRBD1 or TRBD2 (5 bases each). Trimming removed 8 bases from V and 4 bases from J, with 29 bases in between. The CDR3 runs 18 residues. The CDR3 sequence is CASLLGLPPAGRLETQYF. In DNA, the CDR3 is TGTGCCAGCCTTCTAGGTTTGCCCCCGGCAGGGAGACTAGAGACCCAGTACTTC.

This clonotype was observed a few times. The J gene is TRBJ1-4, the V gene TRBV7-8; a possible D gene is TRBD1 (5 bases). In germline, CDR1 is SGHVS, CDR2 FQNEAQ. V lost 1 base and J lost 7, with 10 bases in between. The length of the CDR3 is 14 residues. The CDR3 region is CASSLGGGAEKLFF. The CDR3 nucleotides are TGTGCCAGCAGCTTAGGCGGGGGTGCTGAAAAACTGTTTTTT.

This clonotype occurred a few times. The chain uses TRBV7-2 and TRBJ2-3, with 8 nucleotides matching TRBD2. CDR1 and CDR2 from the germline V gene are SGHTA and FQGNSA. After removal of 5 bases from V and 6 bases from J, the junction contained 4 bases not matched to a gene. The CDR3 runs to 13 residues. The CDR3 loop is CASSRGGGDTQYF. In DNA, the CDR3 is TGTGCCAGCAGCCGGGGCGGGGGGGATACGCAGTATTTT.

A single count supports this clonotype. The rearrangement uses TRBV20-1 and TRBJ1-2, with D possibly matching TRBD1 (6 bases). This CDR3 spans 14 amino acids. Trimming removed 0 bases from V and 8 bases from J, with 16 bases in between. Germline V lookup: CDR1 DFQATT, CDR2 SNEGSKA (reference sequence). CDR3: CSARDQGQPGGYTF. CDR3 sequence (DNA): TGCAGTGCTAGAGATCAAGGACAGCCTGGCGGCTACACCTTC.

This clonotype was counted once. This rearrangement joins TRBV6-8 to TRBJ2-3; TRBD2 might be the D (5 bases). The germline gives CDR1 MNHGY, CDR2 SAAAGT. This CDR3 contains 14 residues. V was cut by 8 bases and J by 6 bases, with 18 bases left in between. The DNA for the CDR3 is TGTGCCAGCCGGGTCTACCAGCGGTTCGATACGCAGTATTTT. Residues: CASRVYQRFDTQYF.

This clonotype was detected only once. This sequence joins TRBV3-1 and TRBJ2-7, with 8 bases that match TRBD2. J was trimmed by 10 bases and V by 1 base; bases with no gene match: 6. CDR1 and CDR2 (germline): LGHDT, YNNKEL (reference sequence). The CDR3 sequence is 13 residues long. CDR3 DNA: TGTGCCAGCAGCCAAGGCGGGGGGCGCGGACAGTACTTC. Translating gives CASSQGGGRGQYF.

The CDR3, as DNA: TGTGCCAGCAGCTACGGACTTAGTTCCAATGAGCAGTTCTTC. Protein product: CASSYGLSSNEQFF. This rearrangement joins TRBV7-2 to TRBJ2-1, with a tentative D call TRBD2 (5 bases). The CDR3 is made up of 14 amino acids. Germline V CDR1 and CDR2: SGHTA, FQGNSA. V lost 4 bases and J lost 6, with 13 bases in between.

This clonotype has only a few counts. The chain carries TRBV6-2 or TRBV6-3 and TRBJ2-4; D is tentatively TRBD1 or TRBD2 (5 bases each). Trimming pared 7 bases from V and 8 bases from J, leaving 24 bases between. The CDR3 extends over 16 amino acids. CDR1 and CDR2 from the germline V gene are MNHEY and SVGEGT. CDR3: CASTRGPTRGHDIQYF. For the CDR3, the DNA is TGTGCCAGCACCCGTGGGCCGACGAGGGGTCATGACATTCAGTACTTC.

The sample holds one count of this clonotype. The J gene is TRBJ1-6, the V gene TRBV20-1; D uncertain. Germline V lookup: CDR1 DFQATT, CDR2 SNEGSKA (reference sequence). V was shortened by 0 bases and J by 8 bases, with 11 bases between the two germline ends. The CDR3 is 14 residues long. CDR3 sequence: CSAREGSRDSPLHF. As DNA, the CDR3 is TGCAGTGCTAGAGAAGGTAGTAGGGATTCACCCCTCCACTTT.